Listed below are T cell receptor beta chains from one sample, sequenced in a study of Ad26.COV2.S vaccination and SARS-CoV-2 variants. Using immunoSEQ multiplex PCR, the repertoire was profiled, and TCRdb retains in-frame clones only, with some absent. Among a few hundred thousand clones, around nine tenths were seen once, and the ten largest hold about 4%. The sample here was peripheral blood, taken in a trial of Ad26.COV2.S vaccine versus placebo. The receptors were gathered from a person aged 18-60 years who received the Ad26.COV2.S COVID-19 vaccine or a placebo. CDR3s include the opening cysteine and the closing phenylalanine or tryptophan. D genes are given only for firm matches. Clone size appears in some rows only: once, few, many, or a class for an expanded clone.

d_call	v_call	clone_size	j_call	cdr3_aa	cdr3_nt
TRBD1	TRBV9	NA	TRBJ1-5	CASSGTGSGNQPQHF	TGTGCCAGCAGCGGGACAGGGTCGGGCAATCAGCCCCAGCATTTT
NA	TRBV7-2	NA	TRBJ1-5	CASSLAGGAFFQPQHF	TGTGCCAGCAGCTTAGCAGGAGGGGCTTTTTTTCAGCCCCAGCATTTT
NA	TRBV6-2/TRBV6-3	few	TRBJ2-1	CASSLQGYNEQFF	TGTGCCAGCAGCTTACAGGGCTACAATGAGCAGTTCTTC
NA	TRBV7-8	NA	TRBJ1-3	CASSPGRTGNTIYF	TGTGCCAGCAGCCCTGGCCGGACTGGAAACACCATATATTTT
NA	TRBV7-3	few	TRBJ2-2	CASSPTPVGNTGELFF	TGTGCCAGCAGCCCTACCCCCGTGGGGAACACCGGGGAGCTGTTTTTT
NA	TRBV5-1	NA	TRBJ2-5	CASSLEAGLETQYF	TGCGCCAGCAGCTTGGAGGCGGGCCTGGAGACCCAGTACTTC
NA	TRBV3-1/TRBV3-2	once	TRBJ1-3	CASSLMVGNTIYF	TGTGCCAGCAGCCTTATGGTGGGAAACACCATATATTTT
NA	TRBV21-1	NA	TRBJ2-4	CASSKARTWTSGGAKNIQYF	TGTGCCAGCAGCAAAGCGCGGACTTGGACTAGCGGGGGAGCCAAAAACATTCAGTACTTC
NA	TRBV7-9	many	TRBJ2-7	CASSLDSGRQYF	TGTGCCAGCAGCTTAGACAGTGGACGGCAGTACTTC
TRBD1	TRBV6-1	NA	TRBJ2-1	CASSEGMDRAVFF	TGTGCCAGCAGTGAAGGTATGGACAGGGCGGTGTTCTTC
NA	TRBV4-1	NA	TRBJ2-3	CASSQGRGRGKTDTQYF	TGCGCCAGCAGCCAAGGTCGAGGGAGGGGGAAAACAGATACGCAGTATTTT
TRBD1	TRBV7-2	NA	TRBJ2-7	CASSRDRALTYEQYF	TGTGCCAGCAGCCGTGACAGGGCCCTAACCTACGAGCAGTACTTC
NA	TRBV21-1	NA	TRBJ2-7	CASSQQGYYEQYF	TGTGCCAGCAGTCAACAGGGTTACTACGAGCAGTACTTC
NA	TRBV23-1	NA	TRBJ1-5	CASSQKDAGFGDQPQHF	TGCGCCAGCAGTCAAAAGGATGCTGGATTCGGAGATCAGCCCCAGCATTTT
NA	TRBV4-1	NA	TRBJ1-1	CASSLEGVSGGTEAFF	TGCGCCAGCAGCCTAGAGGGGGTATCAGGAGGCACTGAAGCTTTCTTT
NA	TRBV18	NA	TRBJ2-7	CASSPQRGRSYEQYF	TGTGCCAGCTCACCACAACGGGGGCGCTCCTACGAGCAGTACTTC
TRBD1	TRBV24-1	NA	TRBJ1-5	CATSDPTGVGQPQHF	TGTGCCACCAGTGACCCGACAGGGGTTGGACAGCCCCAGCATTTT
NA	TRBV28	NA	TRBJ1-2	CASSLIRAALANYGYTF	TGTGCCAGCAGTTTGATAAGGGCCGCGCTAGCTAACTATGGCTACACCTTC
TRBD2	TRBV7-2	NA	TRBJ2-3	CASSLIPRGVVGDTQYF	TGTGCCAGCAGCTTAATCCCCCGGGGGGTCGTTGGAGATACGCAGTATTTT
NA	TRBV14	NA	TRBJ2-7	CASSHGRLYEQYF	TGTGCCAGCAGCCACGGACGGCTCTACGAGCAGTACTTC
TRBD2	TRBV25-1	once	TRBJ2-7	CASSAGTSGYEQYF	TGTGCCAGCAGTGCCGGGACTAGCGGCTACGAGCAGTACTTC
NA	TRBV30	NA	TRBJ2-2	CAWSWSVGGELFF	TGTGCCTGGAGTTGGTCGGTGGGGGGGGAGCTGTTTTTT
NA	TRBV5-6	NA	TRBJ2-7	CASSPTEINSYEQYF	TGTGCCAGCAGCCCAACTGAGATTAACTCCTACGAGCAGTACTTC
NA	TRBV5-6	NA	TRBJ1-5	CASSQSPNSNQPQHF	TGTGCCAGCAGCCAGAGTCCAAATAGCAATCAGCCCCAGCATTTT
NA	TRBV11-2	once	TRBJ2-2	CASSVNRVGNTGELFF	TGTGCCAGCAGCGTGAACAGGGTTGGGAACACCGGGGAGCTGTTTTTT